This is a list of T cell receptor beta chains from one sample in a study of beta chain features in type 1 diabetes. Measured with immunoSEQ multiplex PCR; TCRdb has only the in-frame clones, and not every one. The sample includes 900,000 or so clones, 17% seen only once; the top ten take 0.023%. The material sequenced was naive CD4+ T cells from blood. The receptors shown here come from a woman between 18 and 29 years old in good health. The CDR3 runs from the conserved cysteine through the conserved F or W. The D gene is left open where the match is weak. Clone sizes are given selectively: once, few, many, or a class where the clone is expanded.

J gene,V gene,clone size,D gene,CDR3 DNA,CDR3 protein
TRBJ2-7,TRBV7-3,few,TRBD1,TGTGCCAGCAGCTTACAAGGGACAGGGAACTACGAGCAGTACTTC,CASSLQGTGNYEQYF
TRBJ2-1,TRBV19,-,TRBD2,TGTGCCAGTAGTTCAATAACTAGCGGACCCTACAATGAGCAGTTCTTC,CASSSITSGPYNEQFF
TRBJ2-1,TRBV6-1,-,-,TGTGCCAGCAGCCCACACGGAAGCCCGAACGATGAGCAGTTCTTC,CASSPHGSPNDEQFF
TRBJ2-7,TRBV7-7,few,TRBD2,TGTGCTAGCAGCCCTACTCCGCTAGCGGAGACAAACGAGCAGTACTTC,CASSPTPLAETNEQYF
TRBJ1-2,TRBV28,few,-,TGTGCCAGCAGTTTATCGAATGGCTACACCTTC,CASSLSNGYTF
TRBJ1-5,TRBV7-2,few,-,TGTGCCAGCACCACGGGGGGGCTCCAGCCCCAGCATTTT,CASTTGGLQPQHF
TRBJ2-5,TRBV6-6,-,-,TGTGCCAGCAGTTACCCCTCTGGGGTGGGTTCGGAGACCCAGTACTTC,CASSYPSGVGSETQYF
TRBJ2-3,TRBV11-2,-,TRBD2,TGTGCCAGCAGTTCCGGCGTGTCTAGCGGGAACACAGATACGCAGTATTTT,CASSSGVSSGNTDTQYF
TRBJ1-2,TRBV6-1,-,-,TGTGCCAGCAGTAATGGACAGAACTATGGCTACACCTTC,CASSNGQNYGYTF
TRBJ1-1,TRBV6-6,few,-,TGTGCCAGCAGTTACTCAGTAGGGAACACTGAAGCTTTCTTT,CASSYSVGNTEAFF
TRBJ2-5,TRBV9,-,-,TGTGCCAGCAGCGTAGAGGGGGTGGTGACCAGTGAGACCCAGTACTTC,CASSVEGVVTSETQYF
TRBJ2-2,TRBV10-3,-,TRBD2,TGTGCCATCAGTGTGACTAGCAGTCCCAACACCGGGGAGCTGTTTTTT,CAISVTSSPNTGELFF
TRBJ2-1,TRBV9,-,-,TGTGCCAGCAGCGTCCGGGTGGATTCCTACAATGAGCAGTTCTTC,CASSVRVDSYNEQFF
TRBJ2-3,TRBV10-3,few,-,TGTGCCATCAAAGGACTCGATAGCACAGATACGCAGTATTTT,CAIKGLDSTDTQYF
TRBJ2-7,TRBV4-2,few,-,TGTGCCAGCAGCCAAGATCGAGGCGAGCAGTACTTC,CASSQDRGEQYF
TRBJ1-5,TRBV4-3,-,-,TGCGCCAGCAGCCCGACCCATAGCAATCAGCCCCAGCATTTT,CASSPTHSNQPQHF
TRBJ2-7,TRBV28,few,-,TGTGCCAGCAGTCTCAGGTACGAGCAGTACTTC,CASSLRYEQYF
TRBJ2-7,TRBV7-9,few,TRBD2,TGTGCCAGCAGCCAAGCGGGAGTCGGGGAGCAGTACTTC,CASSQAGVGEQYF